One sample yielded the 18 T cell receptor beta chains listed below, sequenced in a study of beta chain features in type 1 diabetes. Sequencing targeted expressed TCRB transcripts, as all isolated RNA had been reverse transcribed. TCRdb's table, derived via immunoSEQ multiplex PCR, lists solely in-frame clones and lacks some. The sample includes some 500,000 clones, roughly 10% seen only once; the top ten take more than 0.045%. Input material: naive CD4+ T cells from blood. The receptor source for this set is a woman between 18 and 29 years old in good health.

This clone was observed a handful of times. V and J are TRBV7-3 and TRBJ2-2; D possibly corresponds to TRBD1 (6 bases). CDR1 and CDR2 from the germline V gene are SGHTA and FQGTGA. Trimming removed 5 bases from V and 6 bases from J, with 13 bases in between. The CDR3 consists of 14 residues. DNA for the CDR3: TGTGCCAGCAGCCTTGCGGACAGTGCCGGGGAGCTGTTTTTT. Translation: CASSLADSAGELFF.

This clone turned up a few times. The rearrangement links TRBV13 to TRBJ2-7; the D gene is possibly TRBD1 (6 bases). V lost 5 bases to trimming and J lost 6 bases, with 14 bases between them. Germline lookup yields CDR1 PRHDT and CDR2 FYEKMQ (reference sequence). The CDR3 runs to 13 residues. CDR3 coding DNA: TGTGCCAGCAGCGCACTACAGGGAGCCGAGCAGTACTTC. Encoded protein: CASSALQGAEQYF.

This chain joins TRBV30 and TRBJ1-4; D is ambiguous. CDR3 length: 16 residues. In germline, CDR1 is GTSNPN, CDR2 SVGIG (reference sequence). V gave up 2 bases and J gave up 0 bases, with 13 bases separating them. As DNA, the CDR3 is TGTGCCTGGAGTCTAAGTAGACTATCAACTAATGAAAAACTGTTTTTT. It codes for CAWSLSRLSTNEKLFF.

For this clone: The sample carries other DNA sequences with the same CDR3. The rearrangement links TRBV7-9 to TRBJ1-2; D call uncertain. This CDR3 is 14 amino acids long. Between the trimmed V and J ends, which lost 1 base and 4 bases, there was a span of 10 bases. Looked up from germline, CDR1 is SEHNR and CDR2 is FQNEAQ (reference sequence). The CDR3 coding sequence is TGTGCCAGCAGCTTAGGCACGGCATCCTATGGCTACACCTTC. This sequence encodes CASSLGTASYGYTF.

The chain carries TRBV9 and TRBJ1-3, with unresolved D. Trimming pared 3 bases from V and 3 bases from J, leaving 16 bases between. CDR3 length: 16 amino acids. From germline, CDR1 is SGDLS and CDR2 YYNGEE. The CDR3 region is CASSESPGFYGNTIYF. The CDR3 nucleotides read TGTGCCAGCAGCGAATCGCCCGGGTTTTATGGAAACACCATATATTTT.

The chain has TRBV5-4 and TRBJ2-3, with unresolved D. Germline V lookup: CDR1 SGHNT, CDR2 YYREEE (reference sequence). With 0 bases removed from V and 4 bases from J, the gap between germline ends came to 3 bases. The CDR3 consists of 12 residues. The CDR3 sequence is CASSLVPDTQYF. CDR3 nucleotide sequence: TGTGCCAGCAGCTTGGTCCCAGATACGCAGTATTTT. The entire variable domain, with the rest obtained from reference TRBV5-4 and TRBJ2-3, is as follows: ETGVTQSPTHLIKTRGQQVTLRCSSQSGHNTVSWYQQALGQGPQFIFQYYREEENGRGNFPPRFSGLQFPNYSSELNVNALELDDSALYLCASSLVPDTQYFGPGTRLTVL.

This chain uses TRBV11-3 with TRBJ2-5, with TRBD1 as a possible D gene (6 bases). This CDR3 spans 17 amino acids. CDR1 and CDR2 from the germline V gene are SGHNT and YENEEA. Deletions cut 0 bases from V and 2 bases from J, with 16 bases between. CDR3 sequence: CASSLDFSGTRQETQYF. The CDR3 DNA follows: TGTGCCAGCAGCTTAGATTTTTCAGGGACACGTCAAGAGACCCAGTACTTC.

This clone was counted a few times. The chain has TRBV27 and TRBJ2-6; D unresolved. V was cut by 7 bases and J by 0 bases, with 10 bases left in between. This CDR3 comprises 15 residues. The germline V gene has CDR1 MNHEY and CDR2 SMNVEV (reference sequence). CDR3 bases: TGTGCCAGCACCACTGGGAACTCTGGGGCCAACGTCCTGACTTTC. This encodes CASTTGNSGANVLTF.

J is TRBJ1-1 and V is TRBV14; D is uncertain. This CDR3 comprises 14 residues. The germline V and J ends were trimmed by 3 bases and 2 bases, with 10 bases remaining between them. Germline CDR1 is SGHDN and CDR2 is FVKESK. The chain's CDR3 is CASSHRGYNTEAFF. The DNA for the CDR3 is TGTGCCAGCAGCCATAGAGGGTATAACACTGAAGCTTTCTTT.

The table lists this clone with a few counts. This chain links TRBV7-2 with TRBJ2-6; TRBD1 matches at 8 bases. The CDR3 is 16 residues long. Looked up from germline, CDR1 is SGHTA and CDR2 is FQGNSA. Losses at the gene ends were 6 bases for V and 0 bases for J; bases not matched to a gene: 4. In DNA form, the CDR3 reads TGTGCCAGCAGGAGGACAGGGCACTCTGGGGCCAACGTCCTGACTTTC. Translated, it gives CASRRTGHSGANVLTF.

The chain couples TRBV18 to TRBJ2-3; D not certain. V was shortened by 2 bases and J by 1 base, with 10 bases between the two germline ends. Germline CDR1 KGHSH, CDR2 LQKENI. This CDR3 is 15 amino acids long. The CDR3, as DNA: TGTGCCAGCTCACCAGATCTAGGACGCACAGATACGCAGTATTTT. This gives the protein CASSPDLGRTDTQYF.

The sample holds a few counts of this clone. In DNA, the CDR3 is TGTGCCAGCAGCTTAGCGGCCGGGACTCTCACAGATACGCAGTATTTT. Translation: CASSLAAGTLTDTQYF. V gene TRBV7-2 combines with J gene TRBJ2-3; tentatively, D is TRBD2 (6 bases). Trimming stripped 0 bases from V and 2 bases from J, with 12 bases between. The germline CDR1 and CDR2 sequences are SGHTA and FQGNSA. The CDR3 length is 16 residues.

This rearrangement joins TRBV4-2 to TRBJ1-2; D uncertain. The CDR3 runs 13 residues. Trimming took off 1 base at V and 4 bases at J, with 7 bases between the two ends. Germline lookup yields CDR1 LGHNA and CDR2 YNFKEQ. CDR3 in amino acids: CASSQASSYGYTF. The CDR3 coding sequence is TGTGCCAGCAGCCAAGCCAGCTCCTATGGCTACACCTTC.

CDR3 region: CASTGRWGSLSSYEQYV. The CDR3, as DNA: TGTGCCAGCACGGGGCGGTGGGGCAGCCTAAGCTCCTACGAGCAGTACGTC. The chain employs TRBV27 and TRBJ2-7; D may be TRBD1 or TRBD2 (5 bases each). The V and J ends lost 7 bases and 0 bases respectively, with 22 bases between them. Germline-derived CDR1 and CDR2 are MNHEY and SMNVEV (reference sequence). The CDR3 loop spans 17 amino acids.

This clone was observed a few times. Other DNA sequences from this sample encode an identical CDR3 as well. The genes are TRBV29-1 and TRBJ1-1, with TRBD1 matching over 8 bases. V was clipped by 6 bases and J by 0 bases; unmatched bases: 3. The CDR3 totals 13 residues. The germline CDR1 and CDR2 sequences are SQVTM and ANQGSEA. CDR3 in amino acids: CSVPRGLNTEAFF. The CDR3 DNA sequence: TGCAGCGTCCCCAGGGGGCTGAACACTGAAGCTTTCTTT.

Only a few counts were recorded for this clone. The chain links TRBV4-3 to TRBJ2-1, with 10 nucleotides matching TRBD2. The CDR3 loop spans 17 amino acids. In germline, CDR1 is LGHNA, CDR2 YSLEER. Trimming took 1 base from V and 0 from J; bases not matched to a gene: 3. This CDR3 reads CASSQVLAGYSYNEQFF. The CDR3 region has the DNA TGCGCCAGCAGCCAAGTACTAGCGGGATACTCCTACAATGAGCAGTTCTTC.

This clone was detected a few times. The V gene is TRBV7-9, the J gene TRBJ1-6; D is unclear. The germline CDR1 and CDR2 sequences are SEHNR and FQNEAQ (reference sequence). The V end was cut by 5 bases, the J end by 8 bases, with 7 bases between. This CDR3 region has 12 residues. CDR3 nucleotide sequence: TGTGCCAGCAGCCCTAGCGATTCACCCCTCCACTTT. Protein product: CASSPSDSPLHF. Full variable domain (remainder filled in from reference TRBV7-9 and TRBJ1-6): DTGVSQNPRHKITKRGQNVTFRCDPISEHNRLYWYRQTLGQGPEFLTYFQNEAQLEKSRLLSDRFSAERPKGSFSTLEIQRTEQGDSAMYLCASSPSDSPLHFGNGTRLTVT.

This clone was seen just once. The V call is TRBV5-4, the J call TRBJ2-2, with D possibly matching TRBD2 (5 bases). The CDR3 has 15 amino acids. Per germline, CDR1 SGHNT and CDR2 YYREEE (reference sequence). With 4 bases removed from V and 5 bases from J, the gap between germline ends came to 15 bases. In nucleotides, the CDR3 is TGTGCCAGCAGCCCCGGGATCCTTTATACCGGGGAGCTGTTTTTT. Its translation is CASSPGILYTGELFF. The whole variable domain, remainder taken from reference TRBV5-4 and TRBJ2-2, is ETGVTQSPTHLIKTRGQQVTLRCSSQSGHNTVSWYQQALGQGPQFIFQYYREEENGRGNFPPRFSGLQFPNYSSELNVNALELDDSALYLCASSPGILYTGELFFGEGSRLTVL.